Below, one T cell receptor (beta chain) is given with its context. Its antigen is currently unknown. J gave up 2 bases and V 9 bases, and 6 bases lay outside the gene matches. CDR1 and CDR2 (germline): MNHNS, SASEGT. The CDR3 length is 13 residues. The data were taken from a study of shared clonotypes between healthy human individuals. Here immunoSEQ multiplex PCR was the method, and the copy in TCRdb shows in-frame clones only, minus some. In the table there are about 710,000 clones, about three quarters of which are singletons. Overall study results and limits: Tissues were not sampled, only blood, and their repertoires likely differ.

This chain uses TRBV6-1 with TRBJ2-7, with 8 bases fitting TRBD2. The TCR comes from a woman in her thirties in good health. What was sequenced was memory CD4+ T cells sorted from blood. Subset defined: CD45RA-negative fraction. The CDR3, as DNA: TGTGCCAGTAGAGGACTAGCCACCTACGAGCAGTACTTC. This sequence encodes CASRGLATYEQYF.